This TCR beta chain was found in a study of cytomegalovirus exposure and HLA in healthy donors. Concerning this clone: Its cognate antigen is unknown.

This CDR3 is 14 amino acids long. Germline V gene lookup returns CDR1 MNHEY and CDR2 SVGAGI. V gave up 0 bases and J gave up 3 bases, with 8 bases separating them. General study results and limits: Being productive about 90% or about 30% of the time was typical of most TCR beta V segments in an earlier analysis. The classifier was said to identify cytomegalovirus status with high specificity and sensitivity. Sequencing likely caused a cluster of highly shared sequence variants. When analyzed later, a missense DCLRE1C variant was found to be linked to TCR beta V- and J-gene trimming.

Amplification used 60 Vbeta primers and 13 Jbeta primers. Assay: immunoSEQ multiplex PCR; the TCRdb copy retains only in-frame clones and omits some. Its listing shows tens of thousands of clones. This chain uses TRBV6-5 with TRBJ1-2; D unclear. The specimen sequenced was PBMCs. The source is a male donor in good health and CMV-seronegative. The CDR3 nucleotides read TGTGCCAGCAGTTACTCGTTGGCAGACTATGGCTACACCTTC. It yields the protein CASSYSLADYGYTF.